A single sample gave rise to the 28 T cell receptor beta chains below, sequenced in a study of blood T cell repertoires in COVID-19. Sequencing used immunoSEQ multiplex PCR; TCRdb keeps in-frame clones, though not all of them. Here the sample spans approximately 16,000 clones, approximately 91% being singletons. Sample: peripheral blood. These receptors all stem from a woman aged 70 to 79 in a cohort sampled during active or convalescent COVID-19.

The chain couples TRBV7-2 to TRBJ1-2; D perhaps matches TRBD1 (5 bases). V was pared by 4 bases and J by 5 bases, with 14 bases between. The V gene's germline CDR1 is SGHTA and CDR2 FQGNSA. This CDR3 contains 14 residues. CDR3 region: CASSYVAPGYGYTF. CDR3 nucleotide sequence: TGTGCCAGCAGCTATGTCGCCCCAGGGTATGGCTACACCTTC. Full variable domain (missing parts from reference TRBV7-2 and TRBJ1-2): GAGVSQSPSNKVTEKGKDVELRCDPISGHTALYWYRQSLGQGLEFLIYFQGNSAPDKSGLPSDRFSAERTGGSVSTLTIQRTQQEDSAVYLCASSYVAPGYGYTFGSGTRLTVV.

The chain employs TRBV11-3 and TRBJ2-5; the match to TRBD1 covers 7 bases. The CDR3 extends over 14 amino acids. CDR1 and CDR2 (germline): SGHNT, YENEEA. J was trimmed by 2 bases and V by 5 bases; bases with no gene match: 5. The CDR3 coding sequence is TGTGCCAGCAGCAGAGGGGGCCCTCAAGAGACCCAGTACTTC. Translating gives CASSRGGPQETQYF.

CDR3 region: CASSLRGGLSYEQYF. Here the CDR3 DNA reads TGTGCCAGCAGCCTTCGAGGAGGACTCTCCTACGAGCAGTACTTC. J is TRBJ2-7 and V is TRBV3-1 (or the pseudogene TRBV3-2); D perhaps matches TRBD2 (5 bases). The germline V and J ends were trimmed by 4 bases and 0 bases, with 13 bases remaining between them. CDR1 is LGHDT, CDR2 YNNKEL, per germline (reference sequence). This CDR3 contains 15 residues.

This rearrangement joins TRBV5-1 to TRBJ2-7, with 10 bases lining up with TRBD1. Germline V gene lookup returns CDR1 SGHRS and CDR2 YFSETQ. There are 14 residues in the CDR3. The V segment lost 4 bases and the J segment 0 bases; nucleotides outside the gene matches: 1. The CDR3 here is CASSGQGGSYEQYF. The CDR3 region has the DNA TGCGCCAGCAGCGGACAGGGGGGCTCCTACGAGCAGTACTTC.

This clone was recorded a few times. This chain joins TRBV4-1 and TRBJ1-6; 11 nucleotides match TRBD1. The CDR3 length is 17 residues. From germline, CDR1 is MGHRA and CDR2 YSYEKL. Trimming at V came to 4 bases and at J to 14 bases, leaving 16 bases not matched to a gene. CDR3 coding DNA: TGCGCCAGCAGCCCTTTGGGCCGGGACAGGGGGGTTCCGACCCTCCACTTT. Translated, it gives CASSPLGRDRGVPTLHF.

This clone has only a few counts. V gene TRBV3-1 (or the pseudogene TRBV3-2) combines with J gene TRBJ2-7; possible D gene TRBD1, 6 bases. The CDR3 consists of 11 residues. The V gene's germline CDR1 is LGHDT and CDR2 YNNKEL (reference sequence). V was trimmed by 11 bases and J by 7 bases, leaving 15 bases between them. For the CDR3, the DNA is TGTGCCTCTCAGGGGTCGGGGGAGCAGTACTTC. Translating gives CASQGSGEQYF.

The V and J genes are TRBV2 and TRBJ1-6, with 7 nucleotides matching TRBD1. The CDR3 spans 15 residues. Germline values: CDR1 SNHLY, CDR2 FYNNEI. V dropped 7 bases and J dropped 9; count of bases not matched to a gene: 12. DNA of the CDR3: TGTGCCAGCATTCTAGGACAGGCCCTCGGTTCACCCCTCCACTTT. Translating it yields CASILGQALGSPLHF.

This clone was seen a handful of times. CDR3 bases: TGCAGCGTTCAGTCCATATGGAATGAGCAGTTCTTC. Translated: CSVQSIWNEQFF. The rearrangement links TRBV29-1 to TRBJ2-1; D not certain. The CDR3 is 12 residues long. With 5 bases removed from V and 7 bases from J, the gap between germline ends came to 12 bases. Germline CDR1 is SQVTM and CDR2 is ANQGSEA.

This clone turned up a few times. V gene TRBV27 combines with J gene TRBJ2-1; D ambiguous. Germline loops: CDR1 MNHEY, CDR2 SMNVEV (reference sequence). Trimming stripped 1 base from V and 9 bases from J, with 4 bases between. This CDR3 contains 11 residues. The CDR3 loop is CASSLYGEQFF. CDR3 DNA: TGTGCCAGCAGTTTATACGGTGAGCAGTTCTTC.

The chain couples TRBV7-9 to TRBJ2-7; TRBD2 might be the D (6 bases). Between the trimmed V and J ends, which lost 3 bases and 0 bases, there was a span of 9 bases. There are 14 residues in the CDR3. From germline, CDR1 is SEHNR and CDR2 FQNEAQ (reference sequence). DNA for the CDR3: TGTGCCAGCAGCTTGTGGGGGGTCTCCTACGAGCAGTACTTC. Its translation: CASSLWGVSYEQYF.

This clone was observed once. The rearrangement uses TRBV10-3 and TRBJ2-1, with D possibly being TRBD1 (6 bases). This CDR3 spans 12 amino acids. The germline V and J ends were trimmed by 6 bases and 10 bases, with 13 bases remaining between them. The germline V gene encodes CDR1 ENHRY and CDR2 SYGVKD. CDR3 in amino acids: CAISPDRTEQFF. The CDR3 region has the DNA TGTGCCATCAGCCCCGACAGGACGGAGCAGTTCTTC.

This chain uses TRBV28 with TRBJ2-3; 16 bases line up with TRBD2. The length of the CDR3 is 17 residues. CDR1 and CDR2 (germline): MDHEN, SYDVKM. The trim removed 10 bases at V and 0 bases at J, leaving 7 bases unmatched. The CDR3 DNA is TGTGCCAACTCGGGACTAGCGGGGGGGGTTAGCACAGATACGCAGTATTTT. Translating gives CANSGLAGGVSTDTQYF.

This chain links TRBV6-5 with TRBJ2-7; the D gene is possibly TRBD2 (5 bases). The CDR3 has 15 amino acids. Germline assignment: CDR1 MNHEY and CDR2 SVGAGI. The V end lost 6 bases, the J end lost 4 bases, and 19 bases lay between the germline ends. This CDR3 is CASSSGSRNTYEQYF. The DNA for the CDR3 is TGTGCCAGCAGCTCGGGGTCTAGGAATACGTACGAGCAGTACTTC.

The chain combines TRBV7-9 with TRBJ2-5; D perhaps matches TRBD1 (6 bases). This CDR3 has 15 amino acids. CDR1 SEHNR and CDR2 FQNEAQ come from the germline V gene (reference sequence). Trimming stripped 1 base from V and 4 bases from J, with 13 bases between. CDR3 residues: CASSLGGRSGETQYF. CDR3 sequence (DNA): TGTGCCAGCAGCTTAGGGGGGCGGTCCGGAGAGACCCAGTACTTC.

CDR3 region: CASSQDTSGGTRGNIQYF. DNA of the CDR3: TGCGCCAGCAGCCAAGATACTAGCGGGGGAACTAGGGGAAACATTCAGTACTTC. The chain combines TRBV4-3 with TRBJ2-4; 11 bases are shared with TRBD2. V lost 0 bases and J lost 6; bases outside the gene matches: 10. The CDR3 runs 18 residues. Germline CDR1 and CDR2: LGHNA and YSLEER.

The chain links TRBV5-4 to TRBJ1-2; 7 bases are a match to TRBD1. The CDR3 is made up of 15 amino acids. CDR1 SGHNT and CDR2 YYREEE come from the germline V gene (reference sequence). Losses at the gene ends were 2 bases for V and 8 bases for J; bases not matched to a gene: 12. CDR3 sequence reads: CASSLAAGGTRGYTF. The CDR3 bases are TGTGCCAGCAGCTTAGCGGCAGGGGGAACTCGAGGCTACACCTTC.

The gene calls are TRBV6-1 and TRBJ1-1, with 12 nucleotides matching TRBD1. Germline values: CDR1 MNHNS, CDR2 SASEGT. With 1 base clipped from V and 4 bases from J, the junction kept 7 bases outside the gene matches. The CDR3 has 17 residues. CDR3 sequence (DNA): TGTGCCAGCAGTGAAGAGCGGGACAGGGGGCGAAGCACTGAAGCTTTCTTT. Its translation: CASSEERDRGRSTEAFF.

J is TRBJ1-1 and V is TRBV5-6; 9 bases agree with TRBD1. V lost 3 bases to trimming and J lost 5 bases; unmatched junction nucleotides: 8. The germline V gene encodes CDR1 SGHDT and CDR2 YYEEEE. This CDR3 is 15 amino acids long. As DNA, the CDR3 is TGTGCCAGCAGCTGGGACAGGGTCCCGAGGACTGAAGCTTTCTTT. It translates to CASSWDRVPRTEAFF.

V usage is TRBV5-4 and J usage is TRBJ1-2; a weak D match, TRBD1 (6 bases). Germline CDR1 and CDR2: SGHNT and YYREEE (reference sequence). The length of the CDR3 is 18 residues. Trimming stripped 1 base from V and 0 bases from J, with 19 bases between. The CDR3 nucleotides read TGTGCCAGCAGCTTGTATATGGGGGCGAGTAGAACTAACTATGGCTACACCTTC. Translating gives CASSLYMGASRTNYGYTF.

The gene calls are TRBV6-5 and TRBJ2-3; TRBD1 is a possible D gene (5 bases). Trimming stripped 0 bases from V and 5 bases from J, with 12 bases between. The CDR3 extends over 15 amino acids. The V gene's germline CDR1 is MNHEY and CDR2 SVGAGI. The CDR3 DNA reads as TGTGCCAGCAGTTACTCGGGTAGGGGAAAAGATACGCAGTATTTT. Its protein is CASSYSGRGKDTQYF.

V gene TRBV7-2 combines with J gene TRBJ1-5, with D perhaps TRBD1 (5 bases). The CDR3 is 14 amino acids. CDR1 and CDR2 (germline): SGHTA, FQGNSA. Trimming removed 6 bases at V and 4 bases at J, with 13 bases between. The CDR3 loop is CASSQGNLNQPQHF. The CDR3 DNA is TGTGCCAGCAGTCAGGGTAATTTAAATCAGCCCCAGCATTTT.

J is TRBJ2-2 and V is TRBV9; D gene uncertain. Trimming stripped 0 bases from V and 4 bases from J, with 16 bases between. The V gene's germline CDR1 is SGDLS and CDR2 YYNGEE. The length of the CDR3 is 17 residues. The CDR3 DNA sequence: TGTGCCAGCAGCGTAGATGTAACTTCCCTCCCCACCGGGGAGCTGTTTTTT. This sequence encodes CASSVDVTSLPTGELFF.

The chain recombines TRBV10-3 with TRBJ1-6; TRBD1 agrees at 8 bases. This CDR3 is 13 amino acids long. CDR1 and CDR2 (germline): ENHRY, SYGVKD. J was trimmed by 10 bases and V by 2 bases; bases with no gene match: 1. CDR3 sequence (DNA): TGTGCCATCAGTGAGGCAGGGGGCTCACCCCTCCACTTT. Encoded protein: CAISEAGGSPLHF.

The V call is TRBV7-2, the J call TRBJ1-3; 9 positions agree with TRBD1. This CDR3 has 16 amino acids. Germline CDR1 SGHTA, CDR2 FQGNSA. V shed 5 bases, J shed 3 bases, and the junction held 8 bases outside the gene matches. This CDR3 reads CASSITGGGSGNTIYF. Written as DNA, the CDR3 is TGTGCCAGCAGCATAACAGGGGGCGGGAGTGGAAACACCATATATTTT.

The J gene is TRBJ2-5, the V gene TRBV5-6; D is perhaps TRBD2 (6 bases). Germline lookup yields CDR1 SGHDT and CDR2 YYEEEE. Trimming shortened V by 3 bases and J by 9 bases, and 21 bases separated the two germline ends. The CDR3 runs to 15 residues. The CDR3, as DNA: TGTGCCAGCAGCTCCGACCGGCGGGGCCCCAAGGCCCAGTACTTC. It translates to CASSSDRRGPKAQYF.

This chain uses TRBV4-1 with TRBJ2-5; the D gene is possibly TRBD2 (6 bases). Per the germline V gene, CDR1 is MGHRA and CDR2 is YSYEKL. The V gene lost 8 bases and the J gene lost 2 bases, with 9 bases spanning the gap. The CDR3 loop spans 12 amino acids. CDR3 sequence (DNA): TGCGCCAGCGGGGGGAATCAAGAGACCCAGTACTTC. Protein product: CASGGNQETQYF.

This clone was seen once. The genes are TRBV6-4 and TRBJ2-3, with TRBD2 matching 7 bases. Looked up from germline, CDR1 is MRHNA and CDR2 is SNTAGT. Trimming cost V 8 bases and J 2 bases; bases outside gene matches: 16. The CDR3 covers 17 residues. The CDR3 sequence is CASPPVRSSGFTDTQYF. DNA for the CDR3: TGTGCCAGCCCTCCCGTGCGGTCTAGCGGATTCACAGATACGCAGTATTTT.

The chain joins TRBV5-1 to TRBJ1-3; 8 bases are a match to TRBD1. The germline CDR1 and CDR2 sequences are SGHRS and YFSETQ. The CDR3 has 16 amino acids. V gave up 0 bases and J gave up 2 bases; unmatched junction bases: 4. CDR3 amino acids: CASSLAATGAGNTIYF. The DNA of the CDR3 is TGCGCCAGCAGCTTGGCCGCGACAGGGGCTGGAAACACCATATATTTT.